This T cell receptor beta chain was documented in a study of sequential checkpoint blockade in melanoma. Treatment: randomized to nivolumab then ipilimumab (arm A) or the reverse (arm B). No patient had prior DNA-damaging chemotherapy. Sorted cells were live CD3+CD8+, lacking CD19 and CD56, from PBMCs. Libraries were prepared by immunoSEQ multiplex PCR; TCRdb keeps only in-frame clonotypes and omits some of them. Of around 12,000 clones in the sample, about four fifths were seen once. Between the trimmed V and J ends, which lost 10 bases and 1 base, there was a span of 13 bases. CDR1 and CDR2 from the germline V gene are SNHLY and FYNNEI. The CDR3 is 13 amino acids.

The chain has TRBV2 and TRBJ1-1; D perhaps matches TRBD1 (6 bases). Here the sequenced sample was CD8+ T cells sorted from blood (inferred from file names), taken from a patient given nivolumab and ipilimumab in sequence. This receptor was taken from a human donor with melanoma. CDR3 amino acids: CATPTGENTEAFF. The CDR3 DNA follows: TGTGCCACCCCGACAGGTGAGAACACTGAAGCTTTCTTT.